A selection of T cell receptor beta chains follows, all from one sample in a study of CD4+ T cells in melanoma. Some clones are missing from TCRdb's copy, which holds only in-frame ones; the method was immunoSEQ multiplex PCR. The sample holds approximately 9,600 clones, about 68% seen once. Sequencing was performed on cells from a culture (not recorded whether cultured in vitro). These receptor sequences come from a human donor with melanoma. Both conserved end residues are part of each CDR3. Each record gives: D gene, V gene, clone size, J gene, CDR3 protein, CDR3 DNA. The D gene is left open where the match is weak. The size field is filled for only some rows; it gives once, few, many or a size class.

>-|TRBV5-6|few|TRBJ1-2
CASSLSGRLNYGYTF
TGTGCCAGCAGCTTGAGTGGGCGGTTAAACTATGGCTACACCTTC
>TRBD1|TRBV10-2|-|TRBJ2-7
CASSEVFRTGTAYEQYF
TGCGCCAGCAGTGAGGTTTTTCGGACAGGGACAGCATACGAGCAGTACTTC
>TRBD2|TRBV15|-|TRBJ2-1
CATSRSGGSGGRRNEQFF
TGTGCCACCAGCAGATCGGGGGGTAGCGGGGGCCGCCGTAATGAGCAGTTCTTC
>TRBD1|TRBV27|-|TRBJ1-4
CASSPMGQGRGWEKLFF
TGTGCCAGCAGTCCGATGGGACAGGGAAGGGGATGGGAAAAACTGTTTTTT
>TRBD1|TRBV11-2|-|TRBJ2-5
CASTRTGQETQYF
TGTGCCAGCACTAGGACAGGGCAAGAGACCCAGTACTTC
>-|TRBV4-2|-|TRBJ1-2
CASSQDKAGYGYTF
TGTGCCAGCAGCCAAGATAAGGCGGGCTATGGCTACACCTTC
>TRBD1|TRBV19|-|TRBJ1-6
CASSPRQGWSSPLHF
TGTGCCAGTAGTCCCCGACAGGGGTGGTCTTCACCCCTCCACTTT
>-|TRBV7-8|once|TRBJ1-6
CASSTGSGFYNSPLHF
TGTGCCAGCAGCACGGGGTCGGGGTTTTATAATTCACCCCTCCACTTT
>-|TRBV4-1|-|TRBJ1-1
CASSRRVNTEAFF
TGCGCCAGCAGCCGGCGGGTGAACACTGAAGCTTTCTTT
>TRBD2|TRBV5-1|once|TRBJ2-1
CASSRGGDSYNEQFF
TGCGCCAGCAGCCGTGGGGGGGACTCCTACAATGAGCAGTTCTTC
>-|TRBV5-1|few|TRBJ2-1
CASSLAKIQFF
TGCGCCAGCAGCTTGGCAAAGATCCAGTTCTTC
>-|TRBV29-1|few|TRBJ2-3
CSTRESAASNTQYF
TGCAGCACTCGAGAGAGTGCAGCTTCTAATACGCAGTATTTT
>TRBD1|TRBV11-3|-|TRBJ2-7
CASSSRQGAKEQYF
TGTGCCAGCAGCTCCAGACAGGGGGCCAAAGAGCAGTACTTC
>-|TRBV6-1|-|TRBJ1-5
CASSANPDRFNQPQHF
TGTGCCAGCAGTGCCAACCCCGACAGGTTCAATCAGCCCCAGCATTTT
>-|TRBV4-2|-|TRBJ1-1
CASSFSIGNTEAFF
TGTGCCAGCAGCTTCAGTATCGGCAACACTGAAGCTTTCTTT
>-|TRBV18|few|TRBJ1-2
CASSTDRMYGYTF
TGTGCCAGCTCAACCGACAGGATGTATGGCTACACCTTC
>-|TRBV7-3|-|TRBJ1-1
CASSLYENTEAFF
TGTGCCAGCAGCTTATATGAGAACACTGAAGCTTTCTTT
>TRBD1|TRBV11-2|-|TRBJ1-1
CASSYQAQTGAFF
TGTGCCAGCAGCTACCAAGCCCAGACAGGGGCTTTCTTT
>-|TRBV6-5|-|TRBJ1-2
CASSSDTVYGYTF
TGTGCCAGCAGTTCGGACACCGTCTATGGCTACACCTTC
>-|TRBV29-1|-|TRBJ2-5
CSGQPGAQRETQYF
TGCAGCGGCCAACCAGGGGCGCAACGAGAGACCCAGTACTTC
>TRBD1|TRBV30|once|TRBJ2-6
CAWKRFRTGPSGANVLTF
TGTGCCTGGAAGCGGTTTCGGACAGGACCCTCTGGGGCCAACGTCCTGACTTTC
>TRBD2|TRBV5-1|once|TRBJ2-1
CASSLKLLAVSYNEQFF
TGCGCCAGCAGCTTGAAGCTTCTAGCGGTTTCCTACAATGAGCAGTTCTTC
>-|TRBV6-1|-|TRBJ1-6
CASSEETTNNSPLHF
TGTGCCAGCAGTGAGGAGACAACTAATAATTCACCCCTCCACTTT
>-|TRBV5-1|-|TRBJ2-3
CASSLGHSDTQYF
TGCGCCAGCAGCTTGGGACATTCAGATACGCAGTATTTT
>-|TRBV21-1|-|TRBJ1-1
CASFQGGLAEAFF
TGTGCCAGCTTCCAAGGGGGTTTGGCTGAAGCTTTCTTT
>TRBD1|TRBV20-1|few|TRBJ2-7
CSAVPGQRTF
TGCAGTGCTGTACCGGGACAGAGGACCTTC
>-|TRBV5-1|-|TRBJ2-7
CASSLEFRLGPPYEQYF
TGCGCCAGCAGCTTGGAATTTAGGCTGGGGCCCCCCTACGAGCAGTACTTC
>TRBD2|TRBV12-5|-|TRBJ2-3
CASGPGASGSTDTQYF
TGTGCTAGTGGTCCCGGAGCTAGCGGGAGCACAGATACGCAGTATTTT
>-|TRBV10-2|-|TRBJ2-1
CASSRGVGNEQFF
TGCGCCAGCAGCCGGGGTGTAGGGAATGAGCAGTTCTTC
>-|TRBV30|-|TRBJ1-2
CAWRTSGGLGGYTF
TGTGCCTGGAGGACCAGCGGGGGGCTGGGTGGCTACACCTTC
>-|TRBV7-8|hyperexpanded|TRBJ1-2
CASSFLANYGYTF
TGTGCCAGCAGCTTTTTGGCTAACTATGGCTACACCTTC
>-|TRBV30|-|TRBJ2-3
CAWSVLGADTQYF
TGTGCCTGGAGTGTACTGGGCGCAGATACGCAGTATTTT
>-|TRBV6-1|-|TRBJ1-3
CASTPGTRTNTIYF
TGTGCCAGCACCCCCGGGACAAGGACAAACACCATATATTTT
>-|TRBV11-2|few|TRBJ1-2
CASSLVGTDLYGYTF
TGTGCCAGCAGCTTAGTCGGGACCGACCTCTATGGCTACACCTTC
>-|TRBV30|-|TRBJ2-7
CAWSLQAALAIYEQYF
TGTGCCTGGAGTTTACAGGCGGCACTGGCGATCTACGAGCAGTACTTC
>-|TRBV4-1|-|TRBJ2-6
CASSQDPAGASGANVLTF
TGCGCCAGCAGCCAAGATCCCGCAGGAGCCTCTGGGGCCAACGTCCTGACTTTC
>-|TRBV5-5|-|TRBJ2-2
CASSPFGGTNTGELFF
TGTGCCAGCAGCCCCTTCGGTGGGACGAACACCGGGGAGCTGTTTTTT
>TRBD1|TRBV10-3|-|TRBJ2-1
CAISPGTAYNEQFF
TGTGCCATCTCCCCCGGGACAGCCTACAATGAGCAGTTCTTC
>-|TRBV14|-|TRBJ1-2
CASSQDIGQNYGYTF
TGTGCCAGCAGCCAAGATATAGGGCAGAACTATGGCTACACCTTC
>TRBD2|TRBV4-2|-|TRBJ2-7
CASSQEAGGLYEQYF
TGTGCCAGCAGCCAAGAAGCGGGGGGGCTATACGAGCAGTACTTC
>-|TRBV27|few|TRBJ2-6
CASSLRARRGANVLTF
TGTGCCAGCAGTTTGCGGGCACGAAGAGGGGCCAACGTCCTGACTTTC
>TRBD1|TRBV27|-|TRBJ1-6
CASSLDRGYSPLHF
TGTGCCAGCAGTTTGGACAGGGGCTATTCACCCCTCCACTTT
>TRBD1|TRBV4-1|-|TRBJ2-7
CASSQSLGQAYYEQYF
TGCGCCAGCAGCCAATCCCTTGGACAGGCCTACTACGAGCAGTACTTC
>-|TRBV6-5|-|TRBJ2-1
CASSQDHYNEQFF
TGTGCCAGCAGTCAAGACCACTACAATGAGCAGTTCTTC
>TRBD2|TRBV11-3|few|TRBJ2-1
CASSPRLAGRDEQFF
TGTGCCAGCAGCCCTAGACTAGCGGGGAGGGATGAGCAGTTCTTC
>TRBD1|TRBV5-8|-|TRBJ1-2
CASSLTGVDYGYTF
TGTGCCAGCAGCTTGACAGGGGTAGACTATGGCTACACCTTC
>TRBD1|TRBV10-2|-|TRBJ1-3
CASSETTGRDTIYF
TGCGCCAGCAGTGAGACGACAGGGAGAGACACCATATATTTT
>TRBD1|TRBV13|few|TRBJ1-2
CASTARQGGYTF
TGTGCCAGCACAGCGAGACAGGGCGGCTACACCTTC